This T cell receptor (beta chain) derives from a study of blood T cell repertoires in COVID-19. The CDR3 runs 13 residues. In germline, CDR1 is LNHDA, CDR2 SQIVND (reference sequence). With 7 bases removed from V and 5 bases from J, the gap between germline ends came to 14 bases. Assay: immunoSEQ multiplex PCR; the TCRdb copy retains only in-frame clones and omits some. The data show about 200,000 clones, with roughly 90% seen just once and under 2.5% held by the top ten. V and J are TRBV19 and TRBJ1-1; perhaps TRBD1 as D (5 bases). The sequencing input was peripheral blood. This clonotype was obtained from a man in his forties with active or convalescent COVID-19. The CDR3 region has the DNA TGTGCCAGTACCCGGGGCGGGGGTACTGAAGCTTTCTTT. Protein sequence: CASTRGGGTEAFF.